This is a list of T cell receptor beta chains from one sample in a study of OX40 agonist ivuxolimab in advanced cancers. The repertoire was sequenced with immunoSEQ multiplex PCR; TCRdb's copy has only in-frame clones and lacks some. Here the sample spans 55,000 to 65,000 clones, around 90% being singletons. The material sequenced was CD4+ or CD8+ T cells sorted from blood, taken in a trial of the OX40 agonist ivuxolimab. Source of these receptors: an adult with an advanced solid tumor such as melanoma, head and neck, liver or kidney cancer. CDR3s include the opening cysteine and the closing phenylalanine or tryptophan. Fields, in order: V gene, clone size, J gene, D gene, CDR3 DNA, CDR3 protein. A D gene is named only where the DNA matches it firmly. The size entry is marked missing in some rows and otherwise reads once, few, many or a size class.

>TRBV5-4|once|TRBJ2-7|TRBD1
TGTGCCAGCAGCTTCGACAGGGGGAGCTCCTACGAGCAGTACTTC
CASSFDRGSSYEQYF
>TRBV7-8|NA|TRBJ1-2|NA
TGTGCCAGCAGCTTAGGGGTGGAGCTCTATGGCTACACCTTC
CASSLGVELYGYTF
>TRBV7-2|NA|TRBJ2-7|TRBD1
TGTGCCAGCAGCCGCCCGACAGGGGACGGCGAGCAGTACTTC
CASSRPTGDGEQYF
>TRBV10-3|NA|TRBJ2-3|NA
TGCGCCACCCAGACCTCGACCTCGCAGTATTTT
CATQTSTSQYF
>TRBV19|medium-sized|TRBJ1-1|NA
TGTGCCAGTAAGATCTTCTCTTCGCCTGAAGCTTTCTTT
CASKIFSSPEAFF
>TRBV6-5|NA|TRBJ1-1|NA
TGTGCCACCAGACCGGGATTGAACACTGAAGCTTTCTTT
CATRPGLNTEAFF
>TRBV28|NA|TRBJ2-7|TRBD1
TGTGCCAGCAGTTTTGGGACAGGGGGTTCCTCCTACGAGCAGTACTTC
CASSFGTGGSSYEQYF
>TRBV6-6|NA|TRBJ1-5|NA
TGTGCCAGCAGTTACGAGGAGAGTAACAATCAGCCCCAGCATTTT
CASSYEESNNQPQHF
>TRBV28|NA|TRBJ2-5|TRBD2
TGTGCCAGCAGTTCGACTAGCGGTCAAGAGACTCAGTACTTC
CASSSTSGQETQYF
>TRBV5-1|NA|TRBJ2-6|NA
TGCGCCAGCAGCTTCTCTTACAACTCTGGGGCCAACGTCCTGACTTTC
CASSFSYNSGANVLTF
>TRBV7-9|NA|TRBJ2-3|NA
TGTGCCAGCAGCTCTGACGGAACCCGCACAGATACGCAGTATTTT
CASSSDGTRTDTQYF
>TRBV6-1|NA|TRBJ2-7|TRBD1
TGTGCCAGCACCGCGACAGGGGGCTTCCCCTACGAGCAGTACTTC
CASTATGGFPYEQYF
>TRBV18|NA|TRBJ2-7|NA
TGTGCCAGCTCACCATATGAGGGCTCCTACGAGCAGTACTTC
CASSPYEGSYEQYF
>TRBV7-8|NA|TRBJ1-2|NA
TGTGCCAGCAGCTTAGAGACCCAGTATGGCTACACCTTC
CASSLETQYGYTF
>TRBV5-4|NA|TRBJ2-3|TRBD2
TGTGCCAGCAGCCACTACACAGCGGGGGGGCATTCAGATACGCAGTATTTT
CASSHYTAGGHSDTQYF
>TRBV7-9|few|TRBJ1-1|NA
TGTGCCAGCAGCCCACGTATCGCAGACACTGAAGCTTTCTTT
CASSPRIADTEAFF
>TRBV4-3|NA|TRBJ2-7|NA
TGCGCCAGCAGCCATACGGGAGACCCCCCCCACGAGCAGTACTTC
CASSHTGDPPHEQYF
>TRBV21-1|NA|TRBJ1-5|NA
TGTGCCAGCAGCAATCCTGGGCAGCCCCAGCATTTT
CASSNPGQPQHF
>TRBV18|NA|TRBJ2-1|NA
TGTGCCAGCTCACCACAGCAAAGGGCCTCAAACAATGAGCAGTTCTTC
CASSPQQRASNNEQFF
>TRBV10-3|NA|TRBJ1-3|NA
TGTGCCATCAGTGAGTCCGGCAAAAGATCTGGAAACACCATATATTTT
CAISESGKRSGNTIYF